Each of the 12 T cell receptor beta chains below was sequenced from the same sample in a study of control samples from healthy donors and cancer patients. Profiling relied on immunoSEQ multiplex PCR, and the TCRdb table lists in-frame clones only, not all of them. The data contain 130,000 or so clones, around 94% of them singletons. The source material was PBMCs. These receptors came from a man in his sixties with colorectal cancer.

This chain links TRBV19 with TRBJ2-3, with 10 bases aligning to TRBD1. Per germline, CDR1 LNHDA and CDR2 SQIVND (reference sequence). The CDR3 has 15 residues. V was pared by 10 bases and J by 0 bases, with 7 bases of the junction left unmatched. CDR3: CATASGQGSTDTQYF. Written as DNA, the CDR3 is TGTGCCACTGCCTCGGGACAGGGGAGCACAGATACGCAGTATTTT.

The chain uses TRBV6-5 and TRBJ1-5; perhaps TRBD1 as D (5 bases). Trimming took off 6 bases at V and 0 bases at J, with 12 bases between the two ends. The germline V gene encodes CDR1 MNHEY and CDR2 SVGAGI. The CDR3 is 15 amino acids. CDR3: CASRRQFNSNQPQHF. In DNA form, the CDR3 reads TGTGCCAGCAGGAGACAGTTTAATAGCAATCAGCCCCAGCATTTT.

The V gene is TRBV18, the J gene TRBJ2-5, with 10 bases that match TRBD1. Trimming took 2 bases from V and 4 from J; bases not matched to a gene: 4. This CDR3 spans 15 amino acids. Germline CDR1 is KGHSH and CDR2 is LQKENI. DNA of the CDR3: TGTGCCAGCTCACCAGGGACAGGGGTTGGAGAGACCCAGTACTTC. It specifies CASSPGTGVGETQYF.

The rearrangement links TRBV10-3 to TRBJ2-7, with D possibly TRBD1 on 5 matching bases. V gave up 4 bases and J gave up 3 bases, with 16 bases separating them. Germline loops: CDR1 ENHRY, CDR2 SYGVKD. The CDR3 has 15 residues. CDR3 residues: CAISANFRDSYEQYF. DNA of the CDR3: TGTGCCATCAGTGCAAACTTCAGGGATAGCTACGAGCAGTACTTC.

The chain is built from TRBV25-1 and TRBJ2-7, with D perhaps matching TRBD1 (6 bases). The CDR3 sequence is 14 residues long. The V gene's germline CDR1 is MGHDK and CDR2 SYGVNS. V was shortened by 2 bases and J by 3 bases, with 11 bases between the two germline ends. The CDR3 spells CASSETRGFYEQYF. The CDR3, as DNA: TGTGCCAGCAGTGAAACCAGGGGATTCTACGAGCAGTACTTC.

This chain joins TRBV2 and TRBJ1-4; D gene uncertain. CDR1 is SNHLY, CDR2 FYNNEI, per germline. Trimming took 4 bases from V and 5 from J, leaving 2 bases between them. The CDR3 runs 11 residues. The CDR3 is CASSANEKLFF. The CDR3 coding sequence is TGTGCCAGCAGTGCAAATGAAAAACTGTTTTTT.

In this sample, this clone turned up once. This chain uses TRBV19 with TRBJ2-2; D call uncertain. CDR3 length equals 15 residues. V was shortened by 6 bases and J by 3 bases, with 14 bases between the two germline ends. From germline, CDR1 is LNHDA and CDR2 SQIVND (reference sequence). The CDR3 DNA sequence: TGTGCCAGTAGAGCTGGCCCAGTCGACACCGGGGAGCTGTTTTTT. This translates into CASRAGPVDTGELFF. The complete variable domain, with remaining parts taken from reference TRBV19 and TRBJ2-2, reads DGGITQSPKYLFRKEGQNVTLSCEQNLNHDAMYWYRQDPGQGLRLIYYSQIVNDFQKGDIAEGYSVSREKKESFPLTVTSAQKNPTAFYLCASRAGPVDTGELFFGEGSRLTVL.

The gene calls are TRBV7-8 and TRBJ1-2, with D possibly being TRBD1 (6 bases). Trimming cost V 1 base and J 8 bases, with 8 bases left between them. The V gene's germline CDR1 is SGHVS and CDR2 FQNEAQ. This CDR3 is 12 amino acids long. The CDR3 sequence: CASSLGGGGYTF. DNA of the CDR3: TGTGCCAGCAGCTTAGGCGGGGGCGGCTACACCTTC. The full variable domain, with the rest looked up from reference TRBV7-8 and TRBJ1-2, is GAGVSQSPRYKVAKRGQDVALRCDPISGHVSLFWYQQALGQGPEFLTYFQNEAQLDKSGLPSDRFFAERPEGSVSTLKIQRTQQEDSAVYLCASSLGGGGYTFGSGTRLTVV.

Note on this clone: The junction departs from germline at one end; a sequencing error may be responsible. This rearrangement joins TRBV7-2 to TRBJ1-2; TRBD1 agrees at 8 bases. The germline V gene has CDR1 SGHTA and CDR2 FQGNSA. CDR3 length equals 12 residues. CDR3 bases: TGTGCCAGCAGCTTTGGACAGGGCTTCGCCAACTTC. As protein: CASSFGQGFANF. Looking up the rest from reference TRBV7-2 and TRBJ1-2 gives the full variable domain: GAGVSQSPSNKVTEKGKDVELRCDPISGHTALYWYRQSLGQGLEFLIYFQGNSAPDKSGLPSDRFSAERTGGSVSTLTIQRTQQEDSAVYLCASSFGQGFANFGSGTRLTVV.

This sequence joins TRBV2 and TRBJ1-1; possible D gene TRBD1, 6 bases. The CDR3 consists of 14 residues. The germline gives CDR1 SNHLY, CDR2 FYNNEI. Trimming left V 5 bases short and J 0 bases short, with 10 bases between. The CDR3 sequence: CASSYRAMNTEAFF. CDR3 nucleotides: TGTGCCAGCAGTTACAGGGCAATGAACACTGAAGCTTTCTTT.

The chain employs TRBV20-1 and TRBJ2-5; D unresolved. V lost 4 bases and J lost 4, with 7 bases in between. CDR1 is DFQATT and CDR2 is SNEGSKA in the germline V gene (reference sequence). The CDR3 has 11 residues. The CDR3 reads CSAIVGETQYF. The CDR3 nucleotides are TGCAGTGCTATAGTGGGAGAGACCCAGTACTTC.

The V gene is TRBV5-8, the J gene TRBJ2-7; 10 nucleotides line up with TRBD1. V lost 0 bases and J lost 2; bases outside the gene matches: 2. CDR3 length: 15 residues. CDR1 and CDR2 (germline): SGHTS, YDEGEE. The CDR3 protein is CASSLAGQGAYEQYF. The CDR3 coding sequence is TGTGCCAGCAGCTTGGCCGGACAGGGGGCCTACGAGCAGTACTTC.